Below, 19 T cell receptor beta chains from the same sample are listed, as sequenced in a study of shared clonotypes between healthy human individuals. This table comes from immunoSEQ multiplex PCR, and its TCRdb copy is limited to in-frame clones, with some not included. The sample has hundreds of thousands of clones, approximately 92% seen once. Naive CD8 cells, CD45RO-negative and positively selected for CCR7, excluded terminally differentiated effector memory CD45RA+ cells. Sequencing input: naive CD8+ T cells sorted from blood. The receptor source for this set is a man aged 25-45 years in good health.

The chain combines TRBV7-9 with TRBJ2-7; 8 bases line up with TRBD2. The ends lost 3 bases at V and 6 bases at J; junction bases unmatched: 7. CDR1 is SEHNR, CDR2 FQNEAQ, per germline (reference sequence). The CDR3 contains 14 residues. The CDR3 region is CASSFPKRELEQYF. CDR3 sequence (DNA): TGTGCCAGCAGCTTTCCCAAGCGGGAGCTCGAGCAGTACTTC.

The chain couples TRBV4-2 to TRBJ1-1; D remains unclear. The germline CDR1 and CDR2 sequences are LGHNA and YNFKEQ. Trimming left V 3 bases short and J 2 bases short, with 4 bases between. The CDR3 spans 12 residues. CDR3 region: CASSQINTEAFF. The DNA of the CDR3 is TGTGCCAGCAGCCAGATAAACACTGAAGCTTTCTTT.

This clone has just one count. The rearrangement links TRBV28 to TRBJ1-5; D unclear. This CDR3 is built from 13 residues. Germline V lookup: CDR1 MDHEN, CDR2 SYDVKM. The V gene lost 7 bases and the J gene lost 6 bases, with 13 bases spanning the gap. The CDR3 nucleotides are TGTGCCAGCATGTCGGTGATGCTTCAGCCCCAGCATTTT. The encoded protein is CASMSVMLQPQHF.

V usage is TRBV27 and J usage is TRBJ2-3; D not resolved. The V end was cut by 5 bases, the J end by 0 bases, with 6 bases between. Per the germline V gene, CDR1 is MNHEY and CDR2 is SMNVEV (reference sequence). This CDR3 is 13 amino acids long. The CDR3 nucleotides read TGTGCCAGCAGTCCCGGCAGCACAGATACGCAGTATTTT. It specifies CASSPGSTDTQYF.

This clone was found once. This chain links TRBV19 with TRBJ2-7; D remains ambiguous. This CDR3 has 17 residues. V was cut by 3 bases and J by 3 bases, with 21 bases left in between. Per germline, CDR1 LNHDA and CDR2 SQIVND (reference sequence). This chain's CDR3 is CASSISQLEVGNYEQYF. The DNA of the CDR3 is TGTGCCAGTAGTATTTCGCAGCTCGAGGTTGGGAACTACGAGCAGTACTTC.

V and J are TRBV7-9 and TRBJ1-2; D remains unclear. V lost 4 bases, J lost 4 bases, and 13 bases lay in between. The length of the CDR3 is 14 residues. Germline V gene lookup returns CDR1 SEHNR and CDR2 FQNEAQ (reference sequence). CDR3 protein: CASSSPADLYGYTF. CDR3 DNA sequence: TGTGCCAGCAGCTCACCAGCGGATCTCTATGGCTACACCTTC.

On this clone itself: Different DNA sequences within this sample yield the same CDR3. V and J are TRBV7-9 and TRBJ2-7; perhaps D is TRBD1 or TRBD2 (5 bases each). The CDR3 totals 11 residues. The germline V gene encodes CDR1 SEHNR and CDR2 FQNEAQ (reference sequence). V lost 4 bases, J lost 7 bases, and 8 bases lay in between. The CDR3 loop reads CASSSGGEQYF. In nucleotides, the CDR3 is TGTGCCAGCAGCTCTGGGGGAGAGCAGTACTTC. Variable domain in full (rest from reference TRBV7-9 and TRBJ2-7): DTGVSQNPRHKITKRGQNVTFRCDPISEHNRLYWYRQTLGQGPEFLTYFQNEAQLEKSRLLSDRFSAERPKGSFSTLEIQRTEQGDSAMYLCASSSGGEQYFGPGTRLTVT.

The gene calls are TRBV27 and TRBJ2-3; no firm D call. Trimming removed 0 bases at V and 0 bases at J, with 10 bases between. CDR3 length equals 16 residues. From germline, CDR1 is MNHEY and CDR2 SMNVEV (reference sequence). The CDR3: CASSLSGNPSTDTQYF. In DNA, the CDR3 is TGTGCCAGCAGTTTATCGGGGAATCCTAGCACAGATACGCAGTATTTT.

About this clone: Other DNA sequences in this specimen translate into the identical CDR3. The V call is TRBV19, the J call TRBJ2-7, with 10 bases matching TRBD2. Per the germline V gene, CDR1 is LNHDA and CDR2 is SQIVND (reference sequence). The CDR3 length is 14 residues. Unmatched junction bases numbered 2, after V lost 5 bases and J lost 1 base. CDR3 sequence reads: CASSLAGGSYEQYF. The DNA for the CDR3 is TGTGCCAGTAGTTTAGCGGGAGGTTCCTACGAGCAGTACTTC. Variable domain in full (rest from reference TRBV19 and TRBJ2-7): DGGITQSPKYLFRKEGQNVTLSCEQNLNHDAMYWYRQDPGQGLRLIYYSQIVNDFQKGDIAEGYSVSREKKESFPLTVTSAQKNPTAFYLCASSLAGGSYEQYFGPGTRLTVT.

The chain joins TRBV27 to TRBJ2-1, with D perhaps being TRBD1 or TRBD2 (5 bases each). V was trimmed by 0 bases and J by 3 bases, leaving 15 bases between them. Germline V gives CDR1 MNHEY, CDR2 SMNVEV (reference sequence). CDR3 length equals 17 residues. The CDR3 nucleotides read TGTGCCAGCAGTTTATCCCCCCGGGACGAATACTACAATGAGCAGTTCTTC. Amino acids: CASSLSPRDEYYNEQFF.

A word on this clone: Mismatch with germline at one junction end may stem from a read error. The V call is TRBV5-6, the J call TRBJ2-1, with TRBD1 matching 10 bases. Germline V gene sequence: CDR1 SGHDT, CDR2 YYEEEE. The CDR3 consists of 13 residues. CDR3 sequence (DNA): TGTGCCAGCAGTCCCCCGACAGGGGGCGAGCATTTCTTC. This gives the protein CASSPPTGGEHFF.

V and J are TRBV7-9 and TRBJ2-5; weak D call: TRBD2 (6 bases). From germline, CDR1 is SEHNR and CDR2 FQNEAQ (reference sequence). There are 14 residues in the CDR3. V was shortened by 4 bases and J by 4 bases, with 13 bases between the two germline ends. This CDR3 reads CASSSLAGLETQYF. The CDR3 nucleotides are TGTGCCAGCAGCTCCCTGGCGGGACTAGAGACCCAGTACTTC.

The CDR3 sequence: CASSLAGVAGELFF. Written as DNA, the CDR3 is TGTGCCAGCAGTTTAGCGGGAGTCGCCGGGGAGCTGTTTTTT. The chain employs TRBV28 and TRBJ2-2; 7 bases are shared with TRBD2. The CDR3 loop spans 14 amino acids. The germline gives CDR1 MDHEN, CDR2 SYDVKM. V lost 2 bases, J lost 6 bases, and 3 bases stayed unmatched.

The chain carries TRBV28 and TRBJ2-7, with D perhaps matching TRBD1 (5 bases). This CDR3 is 17 amino acids long. With 3 bases removed from V and 0 bases from J, the gap between germline ends came to 18 bases. The germline CDR1 and CDR2 sequences are MDHEN and SYDVKM. The CDR3 spells CASSFPLDSTSSYEQYF. CDR3 bases: TGTGCCAGCAGTTTTCCCCTAGACAGTACCTCCTCCTACGAGCAGTACTTC.

The V gene is TRBV29-1, the J gene TRBJ2-2; 11 positions match TRBD2. CDR3 length: 15 amino acids. J lost 1 base, V lost 6 bases, and 4 bases had no gene match. Looked up from germline, CDR1 is SQVTM and CDR2 is ANQGSEA. The CDR3 region is CSVALAGVNTGELFF. CDR3 bases: TGCAGCGTGGCACTAGCGGGAGTGAACACCGGGGAGCTGTTTTTT.

This chain connects TRBV7-9 to TRBJ2-5; D uncertain. The length of the CDR3 is 14 residues. V lost 1 base and J 4 bases, leaving 10 bases between the germline ends. Germline V gene lookup returns CDR1 SEHNR and CDR2 FQNEAQ (reference sequence). Here the CDR3 reads CASSLVGHLETQYF. DNA for the CDR3: TGTGCCAGCAGCTTAGTGGGCCATTTAGAGACCCAGTACTTC.

The chain recombines TRBV6-6 with TRBJ1-4, with 9 nucleotides matching TRBD1. Germline CDR1 MNHNY, CDR2 SVGAGI (reference sequence). This CDR3 is 14 amino acids long. V was clipped by 6 bases and J by 4 bases; unmatched bases: 3. Here the CDR3 reads CASSWTGDNEKLFF. As DNA, the CDR3 is TGTGCCAGCAGCTGGACAGGGGATAATGAAAAACTGTTTTTT.

The chain is built from TRBV11-2 and TRBJ2-7, with D possibly matching TRBD1 (6 bases). Germline-derived CDR1 and CDR2 are SGHAT and FQNNGV. This CDR3 is 15 amino acids long. V shed 3 bases and J shed 2 bases, with 14 bases lying between them. The CDR3 protein is CASSLQGSPAYEQYF. The CDR3 nucleotides read TGTGCCAGCAGCTTGCAGGGGAGTCCCGCCTACGAGCAGTACTTC.

V and J are TRBV7-3 and TRBJ2-7; 10 bases map to TRBD1. With V trimmed by 4 bases and J by 4 bases, 7 bases remained unmatched. Germline CDR1 is SGHTA and CDR2 is FQGTGA. This CDR3 is 15 amino acids long. CDR3 DNA: TGTGCCAGCAGCTCCTCGGACAGGGGGTTTTACGAGCAGTACTTC. This gives the protein CASSSSDRGFYEQYF.